This T cell receptor (beta chain) was obtained from a study of regulatory T cells in long-lasting Graves disease. The wider study: In persistent Graves' disease, antithyroid drugs had been taken for over 5 years and TSH receptor antibodies stayed positive.

This CDR3 region has 15 residues. V was cut by 4 bases and J by 6 bases, with 16 bases left in between. CDR1 and CDR2 (germline): MDHEN, SYDVKM. Arm-PCR with iRepertoire HTBI primers amplified the CDR3 regions for these TCR beta libraries. TCRdb used MiXCR to reprocess the multiplex PCR reads, holding one entry per CDR3 protein. The data show 350,000 to 500,000 distinct CDR3 sequences, around 20% seen once. Study-level points and caveats: Persistent disease samples used TRBV28, TRBJ1-2 and TRBJ2-5 preferentially. Persistent patients had a count of shared public clonotypes (around 2,500) that exceeded that of new patients (about 870).

This clonotype has at least ten counts. Its antigen is not identified. Time point noted: persistent/refractory GD, antithyroid drugs over 5 years with positive TRAb. From PBMCs, RNA was extracted and then used to make the TCR library. The sequence was collected from a female donor with Graves disease. The chain links TRBV28 to TRBJ1-5; D possibly corresponds to TRBD1 (6 bases). The starting material was peripheral blood mononuclear cells (PBMCs), obtained when the disease was refractory, from a patient treated with antithyroid drugs. CDR3 loop: CASSYGTSKSQPQHF. The CDR3 bases are TGTGCCAGCAGTTACGGGACAAGTAAGAGTCAGCCCCAGCATTTT.